The T cell receptor beta chain under discussion was sequenced for a study of blood T cell dynamics during melanoma immunotherapy. Regarding time point: pre-treatment baseline. Using immunoSEQ multiplex PCR, the repertoire was profiled, and TCRdb retains in-frame clones only, with some absent. The table includes around 13,000 clones, around 92% detected once. The starting material was blood, obtained from a patient treated with checkpoint blockade. This clonotype was sampled from a human donor with melanoma.

The CDR3: CASSMSDSLGYEQYF. Here the CDR3 DNA reads TGTGCCAGTAGTATGTCTGACAGCTTAGGCTACGAGCAGTACTTC. This chain links TRBV19 with TRBJ2-7; TRBD1 is a possible D gene (5 bases). The V and J ends lost 3 bases and 3 bases respectively, with 15 bases between them. CDR1 is LNHDA and CDR2 is SQIVND in the germline V gene (reference sequence). The CDR3 is 15 amino acids.